Following are 7 T cell receptor beta chains from one sample sequenced in a study of T cell responses to AZD1222 COVID-19 vaccine. Sequencing used immunoSEQ multiplex PCR; TCRdb keeps in-frame clones, though not all of them. The table includes tens of thousands of clones, approximately 88% detected once. The sample here was peripheral blood, taken on day 0 of MenACWY control vaccination. These receptors were collected from an adult in good health.

The chain combines TRBV11-3 with TRBJ2-5, with 9 bases fitting TRBD1. Looked up from germline, CDR1 is SGHNT and CDR2 is YENEEA. J was trimmed by 5 bases and V by 6 bases; bases with no gene match: 7. The CDR3 has 14 amino acids. CDR3 sequence: CASSSDRGRETQYF. CDR3 nucleotides: TGTGCCAGCAGTTCGGACAGGGGAAGGGAGACCCAGTACTTC.

DNA for the CDR3: TGCGCCAGCAGCCCCATACAGGGGGCTTCCTACAATGAGCAGTTCTTC. This codes for CASSPIQGASYNEQFF. V gene TRBV5-1 combines with J gene TRBJ2-1; 9 bases fit TRBD1. Unmatched junction bases numbered 6, after V lost 4 bases and J lost 1 base. This CDR3 is 16 amino acids long. Germline-derived CDR1 and CDR2 are SGHRS and YFSETQ.

This clone appeared a few times. The chain uses TRBV7-2 and TRBJ1-2, with D tentatively TRBD1 (5 bases). The CDR3 sequence is 14 residues long. V lost 2 bases and J lost 4, with 11 bases in between. CDR1 is SGHTA, CDR2 FQGNSA, per germline. The CDR3 DNA sequence: TGTGCCAGCAGCTTATCCCCTGGGGGCTATGGCTACACCTTC. This sequence encodes CASSLSPGGYGYTF.

The gene calls are TRBV11-1 and TRBJ2-1; TRBD2 matches at 10 bases. Germline V lookup: CDR1 SGHAT, CDR2 FQDESV (reference sequence). The CDR3 length is 14 residues. The V gene end was trimmed by 3 bases and the J gene end by 8 bases; junction bases not matched to a gene: 4. CDR3 coding DNA: TGTGCCAGCAGCTTCAGCGGGGGGGCGGATGAGCAGTTCTTC. As protein: CASSFSGGADEQFF.

The chain is built from TRBV7-9 and TRBJ1-1; TRBD1 aligns across 7 bases. Germline-derived CDR1 and CDR2 are SEHNR and FQNEAQ (reference sequence). The CDR3 is 17 amino acids. The V segment lost 5 bases and the J segment 1 base; nucleotides outside the gene matches: 13. CDR3 residues: CASSPWDSLAGNTEAFF. The CDR3 DNA reads as TGTGCCAGCAGCCCCTGGGACAGCTTGGCGGGGAACACTGAAGCTTTCTTT. Complete variable domain (other parts from reference TRBV7-9 and TRBJ1-1): DTGVSQNPRHKITKRGQNVTFRCDPISEHNRLYWYRQTLGQGPEFLTYFQNEAQLEKSRLLSDRFSAERPKGSFSTLEIQRTEQGDSAMYLCASSPWDSLAGNTEAFFGQGTRLTVV.

The chain links TRBV7-2 to TRBJ2-5; D perhaps matches TRBD2 (5 bases). CDR3 size: 13 residues. In germline, CDR1 is SGHTA, CDR2 FQGNSA. Trimming stripped 5 bases from V and 2 bases from J, with 9 bases between. The chain's CDR3 is CASSTRTQETQYF. CDR3 DNA sequence: TGTGCCAGCAGCACCAGGACTCAAGAGACCCAGTACTTC.

The gene calls are TRBV7-9 and TRBJ2-7; 7 nucleotides align to TRBD2. V shed 4 bases and J 6 bases; nucleotides not matched to a gene: 3. The CDR3 extends over 12 amino acids. Germline V gene lookup returns CDR1 SEHNR and CDR2 FQNEAQ (reference sequence). Written as DNA, the CDR3 is TGTGCCAGCAGCTGGCCGGGAGGCGAGCAGTACTTC. Its protein is CASSWPGGEQYF.